A selection of T cell receptor beta chains follows, all from one sample in a study of shared clonotypes between healthy human individuals. Assay: immunoSEQ multiplex PCR; the TCRdb copy retains only in-frame clones and omits some. The sample comprises about 2.1 million clones, 85% to 95% of which are singletons, and 1.5% to 2% rests with the top ten. Sequenced material: naive CD8+ T cells from PBMCs. The receptors here all came from a man between 18 and 29 years old in good health. Some clones in this sample may be carry-over from other donors' samples. Both conserved end residues are part of each CDR3.

CASSWLRGGEQYF	13	TRBJ2-7	TRBV5-1
CSGRQGPTGDEQYF	14	TRBJ2-7	TRBV29-1
CAIRRSRGDEQFF	13	TRBJ2-1	TRBV10-3
CASSRDGFNQPQHF	14	TRBJ1-5	TRBV7-9
CASSLSGTANTEAFF	15	TRBJ1-1	TRBV7-3
CASSLLDNTEAFF	13	TRBJ1-1	TRBV7-9
CSVPGQGAYEQYF	13	TRBJ2-7	TRBV29-1
CASSLVGYGETQYF	14	TRBJ2-5	TRBV7-9
CASSPQGGTYEQYF	14	TRBJ2-7	TRBV7-9
CASSPRAGNPNTEAFF	16	TRBJ1-1	TRBV13
CASSLAGPSYNEQFF	15	TRBJ2-1	TRBV27
CASSDTSLEQFF	12	TRBJ2-1	TRBV2
CSVPGGTIFEDQYF	14	TRBJ2-5	TRBV29-1
CASSSFSDTQYF	12	TRBJ2-3	TRBV6-6
CASSLLLDTPNTGELFF	17	TRBJ2-2	TRBV27
CASVEAPPEGTEAFF	15	TRBJ1-1	TRBV2
CASISRSSYEQYF	13	TRBJ2-7	TRBV11-2
CASRQSYGYTF	11	TRBJ1-2	TRBV2
CASSSGQELSNTGELFF	17	TRBJ2-2	TRBV7-9
CASSRSGRSYNEQFF	15	TRBJ2-1	TRBV7-9
CSVSLGGLTYEQYF	14	NA	TRBV29-1
CASSSRDRGLYNEQFF	16	TRBJ2-1	TRBV13
CASSIDGTGGAWDTEAFF	18	TRBJ1-1	TRBV19
CASSEAERSGQYF	13	TRBJ2-7	TRBV6-1
CASSWTLGTEAFF	13	TRBJ1-1	TRBV5-5
CASSLSGSSYEQYF	14	TRBJ2-7	TRBV7-9
CASSFEREAYEQYF	14	TRBJ2-7	TRBV27
CASSQWGEEGANVLTF	16	TRBJ2-6	TRBV25-1
CASSLSTGDRGYEQYF	16	TRBJ2-7	TRBV27
CASTPGGGSYGYTF	14	TRBJ1-2	TRBV27
CASSPFGAHEQYF	13	TRBJ2-7	TRBV10-2
CASTLTGWSGEQYF	14	TRBJ2-7	TRBV28
CASSYRQGATNEQFF	15	TRBJ2-1	TRBV7-9
CATSRDRGYSEAFF	14	TRBJ1-1	TRBV15
CASSEGHKNIQYF	13	TRBJ2-4	TRBV9
CASSMASGSRTGELFF	16	TRBJ2-2	TRBV19
CASSLAPGAGETQYF	15	TRBJ2-5	TRBV27
CASSGLIEQFF	11	TRBJ2-1	TRBV6-1
CASSLGSYSGTNEQFF	16	TRBJ2-1	TRBV7-3
CASSYSTGLETEAFF	15	TRBJ1-1	TRBV6-5
CASTDSEYSNQPQHF	15	TRBJ1-5	TRBV19
CASSGLNNEQFF	12	TRBJ2-1	TRBV6-5
CASSGGGTYEQYF	13	TRBJ2-7	TRBV27
CATSPGTAQRDQPQHF	16	TRBJ1-5	TRBV15
CASSPWENTEAFF	13	TRBJ1-1	TRBV4-1
CASSLEAGGPTGELFF	16	TRBJ2-2	TRBV5-6